Below are 14 T cell receptor beta chains sequenced from a single sample in a study of blood T cell repertoires in COVID-19. Sequencing was performed with immunoSEQ multiplex PCR; in TCRdb, only in-frame clones are kept and a portion is missing. This table holds 540,000 or so clones, about 88% found once. Sequencing input: peripheral blood. These receptors came from a woman aged 45 to 65 with COVID-19, enrolled during active disease.

J is TRBJ1-3 and V is TRBV6-1, with 7 bases aligning to TRBD1. Germline CDR1 and CDR2: MNHNS and SASEGT. The CDR3 is made up of 15 amino acids. V lost 3 bases to trimming and J lost 0 bases; unmatched junction nucleotides: 2. In DNA form, the CDR3 reads TGTGCCAGCAGTGAGGGGACAGCCTCTGGAAACACCATATATTTT. As protein: CASSEGTASGNTIYF.

The chain links TRBV5-1 to TRBJ2-2, with D possibly being TRBD1 (6 bases). The germline V gene has CDR1 SGHRS and CDR2 YFSETQ. The CDR3 loop spans 16 amino acids. Trimming left V 2 bases short and J 2 bases short, with 13 bases between. The CDR3, as DNA: TGCGCCAGCAGCTTAGACGGGACACCAAACACCGGGGAGCTGTTTTTT. Its translation is CASSLDGTPNTGELFF.

J is TRBJ2-2 and V is TRBV24-1; D may be TRBD1 (5 bases). The germline gives CDR1 KGHDR, CDR2 SFDVKD. V was cut by 3 bases and J by 1 base, with 17 bases left in between. The length of the CDR3 is 18 residues. This CDR3 is CATSDPTGDLWNTGELFF. The DNA of the CDR3 is TGTGCCACCAGTGATCCTACAGGTGACCTTTGGAACACCGGGGAGCTGTTTTTT.

J is TRBJ2-7 and V is TRBV19, with TRBD1 identical over 8 bases. V lost 4 bases and J lost 6; bases outside the gene matches: 5. The CDR3 totals 13 residues. Germline V gene sequence: CDR1 LNHDA, CDR2 SQIVND (reference sequence). The CDR3 is CASSKARGREQYF. The CDR3 DNA is TGTGCCAGTAGTAAGGCCAGGGGGCGCGAGCAGTACTTC. The full variable domain, its missing parts supplied by reference TRBV19 and TRBJ2-7, is DGGITQSPKYLFRKEGQNVTLSCEQNLNHDAMYWYRQDPGQGLRLIYYSQIVNDFQKGDIAEGYSVSREKKESFPLTVTSAQKNPTAFYLCASSKARGREQYFGPGTRLTVT.

This chain joins TRBV27 and TRBJ2-1; D may be TRBD2 (5 bases). The germline V gene has CDR1 MNHEY and CDR2 SMNVEV (reference sequence). V gave up 5 bases and J gave up 7 bases, with 18 bases separating them. The CDR3 runs 15 residues. For the CDR3, the DNA is TGTGCCAGCAGTCCCCCACTAGTGATGGGGAATGAGCAGTTCTTC. It specifies CASSPPLVMGNEQFF.

There are a few counts of this clone. This rearrangement joins TRBV6-1 to TRBJ2-5; possibly TRBD2 for D (6 bases). Germline V CDR1 and CDR2: MNHNS, SASEGT. The V and J ends lost 1 base and 0 bases respectively, with 12 bases between them. The CDR3 loop spans 16 amino acids. DNA of the CDR3: TGTGCCAGCAGTGAAGGTTTTGGGAGGTACCAAGAGACCCAGTACTTC. The encoded protein is CASSEGFGRYQETQYF.

The J gene is TRBJ1-1, the V gene TRBV15; 7 nucleotides align to TRBD1. CDR3 length: 14 amino acids. The germline gives CDR1 LNHNV, CDR2 YYDKDF (reference sequence). The junction had 4 bases not matched to a gene; V was cut back by 0 bases and J by 6 bases. CDR3 coding DNA: TGTGCCACCAGCAGAGACACAGGGGCGGCTGAAGCTTTCTTT. Translated, it gives CATSRDTGAAEAFF.

This clone has only one observation. The chain combines TRBV5-1 with TRBJ1-3; the D gene is possibly TRBD1 (5 bases). CDR1 is SGHRS, CDR2 YFSETQ, per germline. This CDR3 has 16 amino acids. The V end lost 4 bases, the J end lost 2 bases, and 16 bases lay between the germline ends. The CDR3 spells CASSPVAGRTGNTIYF. Here the CDR3 DNA reads TGCGCCAGCAGCCCGGTGGCAGGGAGGACTGGAAACACCATATATTTT.

The V gene is TRBV7-2, the J gene TRBJ2-7; 12 bases agree with TRBD2. The CDR3 loop spans 15 amino acids. Germline V gene data show CDR1 as SGHTA and CDR2 as FQGNSA. V lost 5 bases, J lost 2 bases, and 4 bases stayed unmatched. CDR3 nucleotide sequence: TGTGCCAGCAGCCGGACTAGCGGGAACACCTACGAGCAGTACTTC. It specifies CASSRTSGNTYEQYF. Supplemented by reference TRBV7-2 and TRBJ2-7, the full variable domain reads GAGVSQSPSNKVTEKGKDVELRCDPISGHTALYWYRQSLGQGLEFLIYFQGNSAPDKSGLPSDRFSAERTGGSVSTLTIQRTQQEDSAVYLCASSRTSGNTYEQYFGPGTRLTVT.

The chain uses TRBV6-5 and TRBJ1-2, with 7 bases that match TRBD1. Germline-derived CDR1 and CDR2 are MNHEY and SVGAGI. V lost 7 bases and J lost 4; bases outside the gene matches: 9. This CDR3 spans 14 amino acids. CDR3 protein: CASIFDRDSYGYTF. CDR3 in DNA: TGTGCCAGCATTTTCGACCGGGACAGCTATGGCTACACCTTC.

V gene TRBV4-1 combines with J gene TRBJ1-5; D gene uncertain. CDR1 is MGHRA and CDR2 is YSYEKL in the germline V gene. Trimming left V 2 bases short and J 0 bases short, with 5 bases between. The CDR3 runs 14 residues. CDR3 loop: CASSQFHSNQPQHF. In nucleotides, the CDR3 is TGCGCCAGCAGCCAATTTCATAGCAATCAGCCCCAGCATTTT.

This clone was counted once. The chain uses TRBV6-1 and TRBJ1-2; D remains ambiguous. V dropped 2 bases and J dropped 5 bases, with 9 bases sitting between them. The CDR3 runs 13 residues. Germline V gene lookup returns CDR1 MNHNS and CDR2 SASEGT. CDR3 DNA sequence: TGTGCCAGCAGTGAAAACCTCGGTTATGGCTACACCTTC. Amino acid sequence: CASSENLGYGYTF.

The chain uses TRBV5-5 and TRBJ2-5; 7 bases line up with TRBD1. Germline-derived CDR1 and CDR2 are SGHKS and YYEKEE (reference sequence). The CDR3 sequence is 15 residues long. With 0 bases clipped from V and 5 bases from J, the junction kept 7 bases outside the gene matches. The CDR3, as DNA: TGTGCCAGCAGCTTGGGTGACAGGGTAGGGGAGACCCAGTACTTC. Translating it yields CASSLGDRVGETQYF.

This clone was seen only once. This rearrangement joins TRBV6-5 to TRBJ2-7; 13 positions agree with TRBD2. This CDR3 contains 15 residues. Looked up from germline, CDR1 is MNHEY and CDR2 is SVGAGI. J gave up 7 bases and V 6 bases, and 9 bases lay outside the gene matches. CDR3 sequence reads: CASSSPGLAGEEQYF. The CDR3, as DNA: TGTGCCAGCAGCTCCCCAGGACTAGCGGGGGAGGAGCAGTACTTC.